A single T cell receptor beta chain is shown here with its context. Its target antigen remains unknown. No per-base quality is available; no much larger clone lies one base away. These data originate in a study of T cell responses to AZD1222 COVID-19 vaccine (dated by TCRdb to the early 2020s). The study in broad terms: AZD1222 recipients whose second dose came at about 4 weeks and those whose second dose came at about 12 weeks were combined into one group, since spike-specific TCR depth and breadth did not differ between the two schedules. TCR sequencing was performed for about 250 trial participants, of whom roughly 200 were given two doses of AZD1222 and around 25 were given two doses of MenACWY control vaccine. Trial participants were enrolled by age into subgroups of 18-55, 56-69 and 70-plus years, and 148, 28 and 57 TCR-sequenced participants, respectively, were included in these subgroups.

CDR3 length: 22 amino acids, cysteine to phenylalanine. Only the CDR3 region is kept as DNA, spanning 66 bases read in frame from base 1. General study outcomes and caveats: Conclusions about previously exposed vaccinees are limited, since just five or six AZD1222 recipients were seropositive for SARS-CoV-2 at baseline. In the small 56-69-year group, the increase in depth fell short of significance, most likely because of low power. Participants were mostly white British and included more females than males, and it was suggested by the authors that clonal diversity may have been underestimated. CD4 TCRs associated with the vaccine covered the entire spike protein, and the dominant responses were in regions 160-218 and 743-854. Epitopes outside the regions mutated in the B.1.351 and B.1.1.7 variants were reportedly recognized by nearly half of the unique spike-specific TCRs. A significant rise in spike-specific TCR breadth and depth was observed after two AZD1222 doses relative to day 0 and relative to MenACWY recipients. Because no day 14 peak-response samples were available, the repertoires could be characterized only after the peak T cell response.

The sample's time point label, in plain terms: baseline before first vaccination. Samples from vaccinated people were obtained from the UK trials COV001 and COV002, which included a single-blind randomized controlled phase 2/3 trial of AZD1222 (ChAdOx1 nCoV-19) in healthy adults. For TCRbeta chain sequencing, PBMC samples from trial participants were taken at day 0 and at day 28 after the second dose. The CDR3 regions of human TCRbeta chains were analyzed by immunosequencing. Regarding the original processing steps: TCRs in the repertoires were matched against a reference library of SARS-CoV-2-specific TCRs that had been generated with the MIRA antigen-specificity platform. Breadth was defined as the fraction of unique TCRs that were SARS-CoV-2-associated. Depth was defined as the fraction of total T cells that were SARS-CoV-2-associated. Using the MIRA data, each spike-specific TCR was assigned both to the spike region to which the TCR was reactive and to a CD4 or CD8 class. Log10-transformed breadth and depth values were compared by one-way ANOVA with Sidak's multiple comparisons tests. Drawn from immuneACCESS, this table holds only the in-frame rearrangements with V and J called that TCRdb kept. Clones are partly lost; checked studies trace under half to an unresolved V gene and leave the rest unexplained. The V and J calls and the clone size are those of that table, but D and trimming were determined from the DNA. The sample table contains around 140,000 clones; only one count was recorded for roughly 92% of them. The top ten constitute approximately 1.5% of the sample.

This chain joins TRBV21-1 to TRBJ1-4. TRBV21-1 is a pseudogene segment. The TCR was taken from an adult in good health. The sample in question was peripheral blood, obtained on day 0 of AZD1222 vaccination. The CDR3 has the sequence CASTLPVRSPRGGTSTNEKLFF. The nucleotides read TGTGCCAGCACTCTACCCGTCCGCAGCCCTCGTGGAGGGACCTCAACTAATGAAAAACTGTTTTTT.